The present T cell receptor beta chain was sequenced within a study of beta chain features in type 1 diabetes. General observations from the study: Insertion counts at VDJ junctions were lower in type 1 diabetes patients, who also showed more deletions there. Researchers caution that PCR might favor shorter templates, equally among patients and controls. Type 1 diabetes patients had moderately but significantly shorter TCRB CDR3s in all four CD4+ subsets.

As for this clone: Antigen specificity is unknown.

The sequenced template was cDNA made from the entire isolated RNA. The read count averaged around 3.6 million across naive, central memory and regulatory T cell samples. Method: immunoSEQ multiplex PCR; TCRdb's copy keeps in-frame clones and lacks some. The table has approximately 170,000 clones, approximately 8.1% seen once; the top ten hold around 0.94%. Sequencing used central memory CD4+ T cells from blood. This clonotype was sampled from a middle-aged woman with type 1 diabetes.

The CDR3 DNA reads TGTGCCAGCAGGCCCCGTCGGTACTATGGCTACACCTTC. This encodes CASRPRRYYGYTF. This chain links TRBV28 with TRBJ1-2; the D is unclear. Germline values: CDR1 MDHEN, CDR2 SYDVKM. Deletions cut 6 bases from V and 3 bases from J, with 11 bases between. The CDR3 is 13 residues long.